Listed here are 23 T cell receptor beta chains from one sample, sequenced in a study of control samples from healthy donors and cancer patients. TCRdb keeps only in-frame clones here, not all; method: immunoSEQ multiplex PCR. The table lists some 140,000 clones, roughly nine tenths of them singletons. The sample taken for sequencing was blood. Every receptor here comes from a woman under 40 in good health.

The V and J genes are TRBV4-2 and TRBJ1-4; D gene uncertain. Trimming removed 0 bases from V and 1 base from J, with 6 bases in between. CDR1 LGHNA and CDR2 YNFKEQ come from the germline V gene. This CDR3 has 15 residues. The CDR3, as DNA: TGTGCCAGCAGCCAAGAGGCAGGAACTAATGAAAAACTGTTTTTT. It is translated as CASSQEAGTNEKLFF.

This CDR3 is CASSIFQGNQPQHF. In nucleotides, the CDR3 is TGTGCCAGTAGTATTTTTCAGGGTAATCAGCCCCAGCATTTT. The V and J genes are TRBV19 and TRBJ1-5; weak D call: TRBD1 (5 bases). The V end was cut by 3 bases, the J end by 4 bases, with 10 bases between. CDR3 length: 14 amino acids. CDR1 and CDR2 from the germline V gene are LNHDA and SQIVND (reference sequence).

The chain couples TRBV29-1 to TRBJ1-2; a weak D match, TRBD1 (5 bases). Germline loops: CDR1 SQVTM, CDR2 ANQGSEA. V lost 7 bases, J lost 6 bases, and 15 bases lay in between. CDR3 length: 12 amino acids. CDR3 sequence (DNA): TGCAGCGGCGTCACAGGTTCAGATGGCTACACCTTC. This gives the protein CSGVTGSDGYTF.

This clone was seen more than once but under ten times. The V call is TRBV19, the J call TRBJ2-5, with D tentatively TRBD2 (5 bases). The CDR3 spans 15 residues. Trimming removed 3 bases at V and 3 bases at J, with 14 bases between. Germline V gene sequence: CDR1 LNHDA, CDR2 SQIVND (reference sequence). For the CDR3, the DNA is TGTGCCAGTAGTATCAGACCCTCGGAGGAAGAGACCCAGTACTTC. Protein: CASSIRPSEEETQYF.

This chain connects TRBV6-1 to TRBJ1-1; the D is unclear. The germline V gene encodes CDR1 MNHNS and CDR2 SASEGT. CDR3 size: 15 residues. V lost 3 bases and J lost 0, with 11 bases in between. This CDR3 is CASSDTPVMNTEAFF. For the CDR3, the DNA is TGTGCCAGCAGTGACACTCCCGTCATGAACACTGAAGCTTTCTTT.

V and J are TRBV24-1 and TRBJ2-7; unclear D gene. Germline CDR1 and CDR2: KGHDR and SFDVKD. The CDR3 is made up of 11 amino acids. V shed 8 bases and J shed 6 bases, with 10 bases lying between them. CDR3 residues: CATILSPEQYF. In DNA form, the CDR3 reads TGTGCCACCATTCTCTCTCCCGAGCAGTACTTC.

The chain's CDR3 is CASSPDPGQGKGGYTF. The CDR3 DNA is TGCGCCAGCAGTCCCGATCCGGGACAGGGAAAAGGCGGCTACACCTTC. V is TRBV10-1 and J is TRBJ1-2, with TRBD1 matching over 9 bases. The CDR3 is 16 amino acids. V shed 5 bases and J 8 bases; nucleotides not matched to a gene: 15. Germline-derived CDR1 and CDR2 are WNHNN and SYGVQD (reference sequence).

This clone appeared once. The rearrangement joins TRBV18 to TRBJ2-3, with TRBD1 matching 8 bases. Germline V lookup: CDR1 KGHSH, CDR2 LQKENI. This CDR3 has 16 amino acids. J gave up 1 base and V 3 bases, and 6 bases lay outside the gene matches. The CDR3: CASSPPETGGTDTQYF. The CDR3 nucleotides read TGTGCCAGCTCACCCCCGGAGACAGGGGGCACAGATACGCAGTATTTT.

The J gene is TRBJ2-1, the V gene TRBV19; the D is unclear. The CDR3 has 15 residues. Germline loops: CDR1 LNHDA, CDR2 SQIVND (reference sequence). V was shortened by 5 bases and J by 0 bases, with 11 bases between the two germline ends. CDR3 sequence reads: CASSPGTGSYNEQFF. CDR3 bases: TGTGCCAGTAGTCCCGGTACGGGCTCCTACAATGAGCAGTTCTTC.

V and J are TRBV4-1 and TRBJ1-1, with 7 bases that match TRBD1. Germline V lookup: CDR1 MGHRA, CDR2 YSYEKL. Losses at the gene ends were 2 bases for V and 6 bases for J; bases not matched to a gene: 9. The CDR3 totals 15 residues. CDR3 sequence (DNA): TGCGCCAGCAGCCAAACCGACAGGGTTGACGCTGAAGCTTTCTTT. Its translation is CASSQTDRVDAEAFF.

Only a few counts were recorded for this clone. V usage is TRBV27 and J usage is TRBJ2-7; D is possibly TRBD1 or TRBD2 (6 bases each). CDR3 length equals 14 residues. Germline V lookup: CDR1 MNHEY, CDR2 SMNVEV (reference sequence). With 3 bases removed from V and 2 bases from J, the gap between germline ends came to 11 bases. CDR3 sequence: CASSLGGPPYEQYF. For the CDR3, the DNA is TGTGCCAGCAGTTTGGGGGGCCCCCCCTACGAGCAGTACTTC.

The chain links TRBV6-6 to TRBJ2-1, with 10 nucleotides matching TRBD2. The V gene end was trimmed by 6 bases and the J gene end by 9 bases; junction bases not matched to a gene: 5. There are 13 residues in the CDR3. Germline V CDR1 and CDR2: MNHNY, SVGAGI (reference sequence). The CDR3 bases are TGTGCCAGCAGACTAGCGGGATCGAGTGAGCAGTTCTTC. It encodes CASRLAGSSEQFF.

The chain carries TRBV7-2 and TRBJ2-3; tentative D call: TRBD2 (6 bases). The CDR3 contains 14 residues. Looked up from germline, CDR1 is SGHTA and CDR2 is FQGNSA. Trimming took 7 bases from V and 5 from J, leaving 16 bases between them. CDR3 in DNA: TGTGCCAGCATCCCTGGGGGGAGTGGAGATACGCAGTATTTT. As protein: CASIPGGSGDTQYF.

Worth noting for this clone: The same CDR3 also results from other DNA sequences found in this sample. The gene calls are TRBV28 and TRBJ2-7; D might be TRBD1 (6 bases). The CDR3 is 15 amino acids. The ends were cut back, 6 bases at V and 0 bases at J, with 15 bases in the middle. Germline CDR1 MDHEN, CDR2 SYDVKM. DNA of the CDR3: TGTGCCAGCAGACTGAGGACAGTAGGCTCCTACGAGCAGTACTTC. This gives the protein CASRLRTVGSYEQYF. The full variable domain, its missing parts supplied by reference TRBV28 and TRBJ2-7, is DVKVTQSSRYLVKRTGEKVFLECVQDMDHENMFWYRQDPGLGLRLIYFSYDVKMKEKGDIPEGYSVSREKKERFSLILESASTNQTSMYLCASRLRTVGSYEQYFGPGTRLTVT.

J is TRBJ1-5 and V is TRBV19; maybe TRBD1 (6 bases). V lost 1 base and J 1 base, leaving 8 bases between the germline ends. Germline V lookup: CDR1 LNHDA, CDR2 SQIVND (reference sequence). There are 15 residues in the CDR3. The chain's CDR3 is CASSIGDRSNQPQHF. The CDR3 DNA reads TGTGCCAGTAGTATAGGAGACAGGAGCAATCAGCCCCAGCATTTT.

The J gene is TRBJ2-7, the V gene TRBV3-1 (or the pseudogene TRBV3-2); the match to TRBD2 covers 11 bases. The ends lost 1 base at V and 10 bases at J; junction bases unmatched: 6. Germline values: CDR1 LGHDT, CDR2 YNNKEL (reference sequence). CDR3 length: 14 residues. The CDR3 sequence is CASSQAGLAAAQYF. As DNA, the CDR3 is TGTGCCAGCAGCCAAGCGGGACTAGCGGCCGCCCAGTACTTC.

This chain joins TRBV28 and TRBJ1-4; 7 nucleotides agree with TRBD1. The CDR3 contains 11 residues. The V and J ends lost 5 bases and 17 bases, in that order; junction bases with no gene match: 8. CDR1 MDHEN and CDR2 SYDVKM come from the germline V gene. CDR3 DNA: TGTGCCAGCAGTCTTCAGGACAGGCAATTTTTT. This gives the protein CASSLQDRQFF.

The CDR3 here is CSVGHSQNQPQHF. CDR3 nucleotides: TGCAGCGTTGGTCACAGTCAAAATCAGCCCCAGCATTTT. This sequence joins TRBV29-1 and TRBJ1-5; unclear D gene. V gave up 4 bases and J gave up 4 bases, with 11 bases separating them. CDR1 and CDR2 from the germline V gene are SQVTM and ANQGSEA. The CDR3 is made up of 13 amino acids.

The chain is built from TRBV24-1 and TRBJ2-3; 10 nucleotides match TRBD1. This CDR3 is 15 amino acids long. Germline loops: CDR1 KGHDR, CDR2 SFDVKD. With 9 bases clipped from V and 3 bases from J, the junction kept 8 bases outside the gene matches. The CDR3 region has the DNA TGTGCCACCGCTGGACAGGGGGATTTGACAGATACGCAGTATTTT. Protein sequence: CATAGQGDLTDTQYF.

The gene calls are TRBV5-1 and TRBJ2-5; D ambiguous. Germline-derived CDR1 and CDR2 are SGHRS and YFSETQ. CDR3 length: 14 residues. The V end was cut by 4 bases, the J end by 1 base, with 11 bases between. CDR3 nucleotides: TGCGCCAGCAGCCCGACCGTCTCCCAAGAGACCCAGTACTTC. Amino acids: CASSPTVSQETQYF.

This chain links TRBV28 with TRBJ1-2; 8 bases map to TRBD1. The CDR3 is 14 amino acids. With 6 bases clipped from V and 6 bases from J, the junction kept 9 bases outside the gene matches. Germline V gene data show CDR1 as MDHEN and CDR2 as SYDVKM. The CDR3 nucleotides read TGTGCCAGCAGACCCTTGGACAGGGTCGATGGCTACACCTTC. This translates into CASRPLDRVDGYTF.

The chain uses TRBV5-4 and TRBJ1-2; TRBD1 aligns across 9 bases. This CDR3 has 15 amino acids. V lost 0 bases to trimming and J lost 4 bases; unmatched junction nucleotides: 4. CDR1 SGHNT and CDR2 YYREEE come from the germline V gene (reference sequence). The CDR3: CASSLVGTGSYGYTF. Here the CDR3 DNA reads TGTGCCAGCAGCTTGGTCGGGACAGGGTCCTATGGCTACACCTTC.

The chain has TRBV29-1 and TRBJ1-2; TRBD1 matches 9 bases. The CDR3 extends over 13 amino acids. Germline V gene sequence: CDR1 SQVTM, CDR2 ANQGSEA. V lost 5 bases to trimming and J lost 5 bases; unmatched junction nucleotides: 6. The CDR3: CSVSDRGKYGYTF. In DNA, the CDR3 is TGCAGCGTTAGCGACAGGGGGAAGTATGGCTACACCTTC.